Listed here is a single T cell receptor (beta chain). Its antigen is not identified. Germline V gene sequence: CDR1 SGHDN, CDR2 FVKESK. This CDR3 is built from 11 residues. Deletions cut 2 bases from V and 3 bases from J, with 2 bases between. This sample stems from a study of vaccination and CD4 T cells after COVID-19. Turning to the study itself: Cellular stimulation was performed using overlapping spike peptides derived from SARS-CoV-2, HCoV-NL63, HCoV-OC43 and HCoV-229E. Controls had a CEFX pool, an HIV-1 Nef pool, or no peptide added.

Specified treatment: roughly 10-day PBMC culture with coronavirus spike peptide pools or control peptides (ViraFEST assay). CD4+ T cells were isolated by negative selection after less than eleven days of culture. The study sequenced cultured CD4+ T cell DNA using the Oncomine TCR Beta short-read assay. TCRdb reprocessed the PCR reads via MiXCR and lists one record per CDR3 protein. The sample yields roughly 20,000 distinct CDR3 sequences, approximately 40% seen once. Study-level results: A median around 90% of convalescent patients' SARS-CoV-2-reactive clones emerged only after vaccination.

This TCR was sampled from a human donor who had recovered from COVID-19. This chain uses TRBV14 with TRBJ2-7, with unresolved D. Sample: CD4+ T cells from blood, cultured in vitro, taken after SARS-CoV-2 vaccination. CDR3 loop: CASSQNYEQYF. The CDR3 DNA reads as TGTGCCAGCAGCCAAAACTACGAGCAGTACTTC.